The next 15 T cell receptor beta chains were all read from a single sample in a study of tumor-infiltrating lymphocytes in primary liver carcinoma. The tissue used was unsorted bulk material of roughly 17-34 mg. RNA and DNA were co-extracted from it with the AllPrep DNA/RNA mini kit. Total RNA amounting to roughly 450 ng was the source from which TCR beta cDNA was made with a constant-region primer. Amplification in three nested multiplex PCR rounds with slightly modified ARM-PCR gave rise to TCR beta libraries. The study ran its first two PCR rounds for 9 to 10 cycles each, using TRBV1-TRBV30 forward primers and a C-beta reverse primer. TCRdb analysed the multiplex PCR reads with MiXCR anew, one entry per CDR3 protein. The sample yields tens of thousands of distinct CDR3 sequences, roughly 73% seen once. The sequencing input was tumor-adjacent normal liver tissue. All receptors derive from a man aged 40-55 years with primary liver carcinoma and hepatitis B virus infection.

Turning to this clonotype: The junction departs from the called germline gene at one end, perhaps through a read error. This chain joins TRBV11-1 and TRBJ2-7; 7 bases are shared with TRBD1. The germline V gene has CDR1 SGHAT and CDR2 FQDESV (reference sequence). The CDR3 is 13 residues long. This CDR3 reads CACRGKRYYELYF. The CDR3 DNA follows: TGTGCCTGCAGGGGGAAGCGATACTACGAGCTGTACTTC.

A word on this clonotype: This CDR3 fails to terminate in the conserved phenylalanine or tryptophan, so it likely reflects a read error. The limits of the CDR3 on the DNA are not certain, so only TCRdb's listed CDR3 is given. V is TRBV6-1 and J is TRBJ2-1; no DNA check was done on the table's D call, TRBD2. From its first to its last residue, the CDR3 has 14 amino acids. Looked up from germline, CDR1 is MNHNS and CDR2 is SASEGT. The CDR3 region is CARWSGGAVNELFV.

The chain recombines TRBV4-1 with TRBJ2-7, with no clear D. The CDR3 has 14 residues. CDR1 is MGHRA, CDR2 YSYEKL, per germline. The CDR3 sequence is CAGSQETPVDEQYF. As DNA, the CDR3 is TGCGCAGGCAGCCAAGAGACCCCTGTTGACGAGCAGTACTTC.

With regard to this clonotype: At one end the junction does not follow the germline gene, possibly because of a read error. The CDR3 region has the DNA TGCAGCTCAGAACAGGGGGTAGGTGAGAAGTTCTTC. This sequence encodes CSSEQGVGEKFF. The chain employs TRBV29-1 and TRBJ2-1, with 8 bases that match TRBD1. This CDR3 is 12 amino acids long. Looked up from germline, CDR1 is SQVTM and CDR2 is ANQGSEA.

Concerning this clonotype itself: One end of the junction does not line up with germline, which may come from a read error. This chain links TRBV6-2 or TRBV6-3 with TRBJ2-1; weak D call: TRBD2 (6 bases). Germline V gene data show CDR1 as MNHEY and CDR2 as SVGEGT. This CDR3 comprises 15 residues. CDR3 in DNA: TGTACCAGCAGTCCTAGCGCTACATTGGGTGGGGAGCAGTTCTTC. Protein sequence: CTSSPSATLGGEQFF.

Comment on this clonotype: A junction boundary mismatches the germline segment, possibly from a read error. This chain joins TRBV6-6 and TRBJ2-6; D remains ambiguous. CDR1 is MNHNY, CDR2 SVGAGI, per germline (reference sequence). This CDR3 has 17 residues. CDR3 protein: CASITQGFPSWANVLTF. CDR3 in DNA: TGTGCCAGCATTACACAAGGTTTTCCCTCTTGGGCCAACGTCCTGACTTTC.

This clonotype came up a few times. The junction and the germline gene differ at one end; a read error may be behind it. The chain recombines TRBV12-3 or TRBV12-4 with TRBJ2-1; weak D call: TRBD2 (6 bases). The CDR3 covers 13 residues. The CDR3 DNA sequence: TGTTCCAGCAGTGGACTGGGGGGTGATGATCAGTTCTTC. It is translated as CSSSGLGGDDQFF.

J is TRBJ2-5 and V is TRBV11-2; 8 nucleotides agree with TRBD2. V shed 10 bases and J 14 bases; nucleotides not matched to a gene: 21. CDR1 and CDR2 from the germline V gene are SGHAT and FQNNGV. The CDR3 covers 14 residues. CDR3 sequence (DNA): TGTGCCAACGGCTTAGAGTCTAGTGGGACTAGAGACTACTTC. Translating it yields CANGLESSGTRDYF.

In this sample, this clonotype turned up a few times. In DNA, the CDR3 is TGCAGTGCTACAAATACTAGGACGGGCACCGGGGAGCTGTTTTTT. Encoded protein: CSATNTRTGTGELFF. V is TRBV20-1 and J is TRBJ2-2; D is possibly TRBD2 (5 bases). V gave up 4 bases and J gave up 4 bases, with 16 bases separating them. This CDR3 spans 15 amino acids. Per the germline V gene, CDR1 is DFQATT and CDR2 is SNEGSKA (reference sequence).

The sample holds a few counts of this clonotype. This rearrangement joins TRBV10-1 to TRBJ2-7, with D perhaps matching TRBD2 (6 bases). Germline V gene sequence: CDR1 WNHNN, CDR2 SYGVQD (reference sequence). The CDR3 totals 14 residues. The V end lost 5 bases, the J end lost 3 bases, and 14 bases lay between the germline ends. This CDR3 is CASSPGGMIYEQYF. Here the CDR3 DNA reads TGCGCCAGCAGTCCCGGGGGAATGATCTACGAGCAGTACTTC.

Of note for this clonotype: The junction does not match germline at one end; this may be a read error. J is TRBJ1-3 and V is TRBV5-5, with unresolved D. Germline V gene sequence: CDR1 SGHKS, CDR2 YYEKEE (reference sequence). The length of the CDR3 is 17 residues. The CDR3 nucleotides are TGCGCCAACAGCGCCGGAACGGATCTCTTTTCTGGAAACACCATATATTTC. Protein product: CANSAGTDLFSGNTIYF.

Many counts were recorded for this clonotype. This chain uses TRBV6-4 with TRBJ2-2; TRBD2 might be the D (6 bases). The CDR3 extends over 15 amino acids. Germline lookup yields CDR1 MRHNA and CDR2 SNTAGT. With 6 bases removed from V and 3 bases from J, the gap between germline ends came to 14 bases. The CDR3 spells CASSLRRGDTGELFF. CDR3 nucleotide sequence: TGTGCCAGCAGCCTTCGGCGGGGAGACACCGGGGAGCTGTTTTTT.

About this clonotype: Sequence at one end of the junction differs from germline and may be a read error. J is TRBJ1-2 and V is TRBV7-9; unclear D gene. The germline CDR1 and CDR2 sequences are SEHNR and FQNEAQ (reference sequence). CDR3 length: 14 amino acids. This chain's CDR3 is CASSLEESFYCYTF. CDR3 DNA sequence: TGTGCCAGCAGCTTAGAGGAGTCCTTTTATTGCTATACCTTC.

For this clonotype: This could be a read error, since a much larger clone is one nucleotide away. This is likely a read error, given that the CDR3 carries no conserved phenylalanine or tryptophan at its end. The chain joins TRBV28 to TRBJ2-5; D is unclear. V was shortened by 6 bases and J by 5 bases, with 16 bases between the two germline ends. This CDR3 is built from 14 residues. Looked up from germline, CDR1 is MDHEN and CDR2 is SYDVKM. Here the CDR3 DNA reads TGTGCCAGCAGCCTCCCTTGGGCGTTGGAGACCCAGTACTAC. This encodes CASSLPWALETQYY.

Details on this clonotype: The CDR3 does not close with the conserved phenylalanine or tryptophan, likely indicating a read error. This chain connects TRBV4-3 to TRBJ2-3; a weak D match, TRBD2 (5 bases). Germline loops: CDR1 LGHNA, CDR2 YSLEER. The CDR3 is 15 residues long. The CDR3 is CASSLGGSATDTQYI. Here the CDR3 DNA reads TGCGCCAGCAGCCTTGGAGGTAGCGCCACAGATACACAGTATATT.